These T cell receptor beta chains were read from a single sample in a study of blood T cell repertoires in COVID-19. Sequenced by immunoSEQ multiplex PCR; TCRdb stores in-frame clones only, minus some. Of under 450,000 clones in the sample, 70% to 90% are singletons; the top ten hold 1% to 1.5%. The sample consisted of PBMCs or T cells enriched from blood (not recorded which). The receptors here all came from a man aged 25-45 years who had recovered from COVID-19. Both conserved end residues are part of each CDR3. Fields, in order: J gene, clone size, V gene, D gene, CDR3 DNA, CDR3 protein. D genes are given only for firm matches. Not all rows give a size; the values are once, few, many and, for expanded clones, a class.

TRBJ1-6 . TRBV30 . TGTGCCTGGAGTGGTAATCTAGGAAATTCACCCCTCCACTTT CAWSGNLGNSPLHF
TRBJ2-7 . TRBV3-1/TRBV3-2 . TGTGCCAGCAGCCGCGGGCGGGGCTGGGAAAGTGAGCAGTACTTC CASSRGRGWESEQYF
TRBJ1-6 . TRBV10-1 . TGCGCCAGCAGTGAGGAACCGGCCATAGGAGGGGATAATTCACCCCTCCACTTT CASSEEPAIGGDNSPLHF
TRBJ2-1 . TRBV30 . TGTGCCTGGAGTGTACGAGTAGAGGGTGAGCAGTTCTTC CAWSVRVEGEQFF
TRBJ1-6 once TRBV5-4 TRBD1 TGTGCCAGCAGCTCCGGACAGGTTAATTCACCCCTCCACTTT CASSSGQVNSPLHF
TRBJ1-1 . TRBV10-3 . TGTGCCATCAGTGAGTCCGGGTCCGGGGGCACTGAAGCTTTCTTT CAISESGSGGTEAFF
TRBJ1-2 . TRBV5-1 TRBD1 TGCGCCAGCAGCTCCCTTGTACAGGGGTCATATGGCTACACCTTC CASSSLVQGSYGYTF
TRBJ2-2 . TRBV4-3 . TGCGCCAGCAGCCAAGAGGAGGGGAGGTTTCGTAAGGGCGGGGAGCTGTTTTTT CASSQEEGRFRKGGELFF
TRBJ2-1 . TRBV9 TRBD1 TGTGCCAGCAGCATGACAGGGTTTGAGCAGTTCTTC CASSMTGFEQFF
TRBJ1-1 . TRBV5-1 TRBD1 TGCGCCAGCAGCGGGACAGGGGGCTTAGCTTTCTTT CASSGTGGLAFF
TRBJ2-7 once TRBV19 TRBD1 TGTGCCAGTAGCACAGGGGGAAAGGGATTCGAGCAGTACTTC CASSTGGKGFEQYF
TRBJ1-1 . TRBV5-1 TRBD1 TGCGCCAGCAGCGGATGGGACAGGGGAGACACTGAAGCTTTCTTT CASSGWDRGDTEAFF
TRBJ1-5 . TRBV10-3 TRBD1 TGTGCCATCAGTGAGGGGGGACAGGGGGTAGGACAGCCCCAGCATTTT CAISEGGQGVGQPQHF
TRBJ1-4 . TRBV7-2 TRBD1 TGTGCCAGCAGCTTAGATCCCGGGACAGTAGCTAATGAAAAACTGTTTTTT CASSLDPGTVANEKLFF
TRBJ1-6 once TRBV7-9 . TGTGCCAGCAGCTCGGACAGATATTCACCCCTCCACTTT CASSSDRYSPLHF
TRBJ2-5 . TRBV27 TRBD1 TGTGCCAGCAGTCCCCGGACGACAGGGGGCTTGTACCAAGAGACCCAGTACTTC CASSPRTTGGLYQETQYF
TRBJ1-1 . TRBV18 . TGTGCCAGCTCACCTCTCCCTTTCACTGAAGCTTTCTTT CASSPLPFTEAFF
TRBJ1-1 . TRBV7-8 . TGTGCCAGCCGGATTAGCGGGTCCGGGAACACTGAAGCTTTCTTT CASRISGSGNTEAFF
TRBJ1-1 . TRBV19 . TGTGCCAGTATCTCTCGTTTGGGCTTGAACACTGAAGCTTTCTTT CASISRLGLNTEAFF
TRBJ1-4 . TRBV9 . TGTGCCAGCAGCGTAGGTGGAGTAAATGAAAAACTGTTTTTT CASSVGGVNEKLFF
TRBJ1-5 . TRBV23-1 TRBD1 TGCGCCACCCTAGAAATACAGGGGCCGTCCTTCTGGCCCCAGCATTTT CATLEIQGPSFWPQHF
TRBJ1-1 . TRBV9 . TGTGCCAGCAGCCGTGGGGAGGCGAACACTGAAGCTTTCTTT CASSRGEANTEAFF
TRBJ1-3 . TRBV29-1 . TGCAGCGTCCCGCGGGATAATGGAAACACCATATATTTT CSVPRDNGNTIYF
TRBJ1-5 . TRBV7-2 . TGTGCCAGCAGCTTAGGAACTCTTAGCAATCAGCCCCAGCATTTT CASSLGTLSNQPQHF
TRBJ2-1 . TRBV27 TRBD2 TGTGCCAGCAGTTTGGGCGGGGGGGTCTACAATGAGCAGTTCTTC CASSLGGGVYNEQFF
TRBJ1-2 . TRBV7-2 . TGTGCCAGCACCGATTCCCGGGGGGACCGCTATGGCTACACCTTC CASTDSRGDRYGYTF
TRBJ1-4 . TRBV29-1 . TGCAGCGTCCACGACGGGAACCGGGTGTTTTTT CSVHDGNRVFF
TRBJ1-1 few TRBV19 TRBD1 TGTGCCAGTAGTAGGGCAGGGGGCGCGTATAGGGTGAACACTGAAGCTTTCTTT CASSRAGGAYRVNTEAFF
TRBJ2-7 once TRBV6-1 . TGTGCCAGCAGTGACCGCTACGAGCAGTACTTC CASSDRYEQYF
TRBJ1-5 . TRBV12-5 . TGTGCTAGTGGTTCACCCCGGTGGGGGGAGGGGCAGCCCCAGCATTTT CASGSPRWGEGQPQHF
TRBJ1-5 . TRBV5-1 TRBD1 TGCGCCAGCAGCGTTTCGACAGGGAACAATCAGCCCCAGCATTTT CASSVSTGNNQPQHF
TRBJ2-7 . TRBV7-8 TRBD2 TGTGCCAGCAGCTTAGAAGCGGGGGCCTACGAGCAGTACTTC CASSLEAGAYEQYF
TRBJ1-3 once TRBV5-4 . TGTGCCAGCAGCCGGCGTGGGGGAGGTGGAAACACCATATATTTT CASSRRGGGGNTIYF
TRBJ2-3 . TRBV5-1 TRBD2 TGCGCCAGCAGCTTACGGGGGACTAGCGTTACAGATACGCAGTATTTT CASSLRGTSVTDTQYF
TRBJ2-2 . TRBV18 . TGTGCCAGCTCACCGGAAACAGTTTACACCGGGGAGCTGTTTTTT CASSPETVYTGELFF
TRBJ1-2 . TRBV12-5 . TGTGCTAGTGGTTTACCCCGCGTTCCGCCCTATGGCTACACCTTC CASGLPRVPPYGYTF
TRBJ1-4 . TRBV5-1 . TGCGCCAGCAGGAGGGCTTCTAATGAAAAACTGTTTTTT CASRRASNEKLFF
TRBJ1-6 . TRBV6-6 . TGTGCCAGCAGACCTGACAGCTATAATTCACCCCTCCACTTT CASRPDSYNSPLHF
TRBJ1-1 . TRBV9 . TGTGCCAGCAGTCGTAAACCGGGACATTTGAACACTGAAGCTTTCTTT CASSRKPGHLNTEAFF
TRBJ2-1 . TRBV5-1 TRBD1 TGCGCCAGCAGCCCATCGGACAGGGCCAATGAGCAGTTCTTC CASSPSDRANEQFF
TRBJ1-3 . TRBV4-2 . TGTGCCAGCAGCCAAGATACAGGGCACGGAAACACCATATATTTT CASSQDTGHGNTIYF
TRBJ1-1 . TRBV11-2 . TGTGCCAGCAGCACTACGGTGTGGAACACTGAAGCTTTCTTT CASSTTVWNTEAFF
TRBJ2-3 . TRBV13 . TGTGCCAGCCGCAGTCTCAGCACAGATACGCAGTATTTT CASRSLSTDTQYF
TRBJ1-4 . TRBV5-1 . TGCGCCAGCAGCTTCGGGTTGGCTAATGAAAAACTGTTTTTT CASSFGLANEKLFF
TRBJ1-5 . TRBV5-1 . TGCGCCAGCAGCTTGCTGTGGGGAGGAGAGCCCCAGCATTTT CASSLLWGGEPQHF
TRBJ1-1 . TRBV5-1 TRBD1 TGCGCCAGCAGAGGAGGGGGCTTGAACACTGAAGCTTTCTTT CASRGGGLNTEAFF
TRBJ2-5 . TRBV30 TRBD2 TGTGCCTGGAGTGTGAGAAGCGGGGGGCGGGGAGAGACCCAGTACTTC CAWSVRSGGRGETQYF
TRBJ1-4 . TRBV9 . TGTGCCAGCAGCGTCGGGACAAGCGAGAATAATGAAAAACTGTTTTTT CASSVGTSENNEKLFF
TRBJ1-4 . TRBV5-1 . TGCGCCAGCAGCTTTAGTGGAAGAACAGATGAAAAACTGTTTTTT CASSFSGRTDEKLFF
TRBJ2-1 once TRBV11-2 . TGTGCCAGCAGCCAGAGGCCGTTTCGCAATGAGCAGTTCTTC CASSQRPFRNEQFF
TRBJ1-1 . TRBV5-6 . TGTGCCAGCAGCTTGGCGATGGGGGGAGACGCTTTCTTT CASSLAMGGDAFF
TRBJ2-5 . TRBV3-1/TRBV3-2 TRBD2 TGTGCCAGCAGCCCGTGGGAGGGAAGAGAGACCCAGTACTTC CASSPWEGRETQYF